A single sample gave rise to the 9 T cell receptor beta chains below, sequenced in a study of shared clonotypes between healthy human individuals. Sequenced by immunoSEQ multiplex PCR; TCRdb stores in-frame clones only, minus some. The repertoire holds 950,000 to 1,200,000 clones, 60% to 85% seen once, with about 0.89% in the top ten. Sequenced sample: memory CD4+ T cells from PBMCs. As for subset: CD45RA-negative fraction. These receptors were obtained from a man younger than 30 in good health. Some clones in this sample may be carry-over from other donors' samples.

The chain uses TRBV5-1 and TRBJ2-3; no reliable D call. V lost 4 bases and J 5 bases, leaving 11 bases between the germline ends. This CDR3 has 13 amino acids. CDR1 is SGHRS, CDR2 YFSETQ, per germline. CDR3 nucleotides: TGCGCCAGCAGCACGGCCCCTAGAGATACGCAGTATTTT. Protein product: CASSTAPRDTQYF.

This clone was found once. The chain recombines TRBV11-2 with TRBJ2-7; 8 bases fit TRBD1. The CDR3 sequence is 15 residues long. Germline V lookup: CDR1 SGHAT, CDR2 FQNNGV. The J segment lost 4 bases and the V segment lost 6 bases, leaving 11 bases of the junction unmatched. This chain's CDR3 is CASRTTGARGYEQYF. The CDR3 region has the DNA TGTGCCAGCAGAACGACAGGGGCCCGGGGGTACGAGCAGTACTTC.

This clone showed up just a few times. This rearrangement joins TRBV2 to TRBJ2-5, with a possible D match to TRBD1 (5 bases). The V end lost 5 bases, the J end lost 5 bases, and 15 bases lay between the germline ends. In germline, CDR1 is SNHLY, CDR2 FYNNEI. There are 14 residues in the CDR3. CDR3 coding DNA: TGTGCCAGCAGTCCGGACACCTTAGGGGAGACCCAGTACTTC. Its protein is CASSPDTLGETQYF.

The chain couples TRBV7-2 to TRBJ2-5; D not certain. The V end lost 2 bases, the J end lost 2 bases, and 3 bases lay between the germline ends. The CDR3 has 12 residues. Germline V gene data show CDR1 as SGHTA and CDR2 as FQGNSA. The CDR3 DNA is TGTGCCAGCAGCTTACTTCAAGAGACCCAGTACTTC. It translates to CASSLLQETQYF.

The chain uses TRBV28 and TRBJ2-1, with 9 nucleotides matching TRBD2. V dropped 8 bases and J dropped 3; count of bases not matched to a gene: 8. Germline V CDR1 and CDR2: MDHEN, SYDVKM. The CDR3 runs to 15 residues. CDR3 protein: CASGLAGALYNEQFF. Written as DNA, the CDR3 is TGTGCCAGCGGGTTAGCGGGAGCACTCTACAATGAGCAGTTCTTC. The full variable domain, with the rest looked up from reference TRBV28 and TRBJ2-1, is DVKVTQSSRYLVKRTGEKVFLECVQDMDHENMFWYRQDPGLGLRLIYFSYDVKMKEKGDIPEGYSVSREKKERFSLILESASTNQTSMYLCASGLAGALYNEQFFGPGTRLTVL.

This chain connects TRBV10-3 to TRBJ2-1; TRBD1 matches 8 bases. V trimming: 6 bases; J trimming: 7 bases; junction bases outside the gene matches: 11. Germline lookup yields CDR1 ENHRY and CDR2 SYGVKD. CDR3 size: 15 residues. The CDR3 here is CAIRGGRGPINEQFF. CDR3 sequence (DNA): TGTGCCATCAGGGGAGGCAGGGGGCCCATTAATGAGCAGTTCTTC.

The table lists this clone with a few counts. The V gene is TRBV19, the J gene TRBJ1-5, with D hard to call. CDR1 and CDR2 from the germline V gene are LNHDA and SQIVND (reference sequence). V lost 2 bases and J lost 3, with 5 bases in between. The CDR3 totals 13 residues. CDR3 region: CASSISPNQPQHF. CDR3 in DNA: TGTGCCAGTAGTATATCTCCCAATCAGCCCCAGCATTTT.

This clone was recorded once. The chain recombines TRBV15 with TRBJ1-1; D is unresolved. Germline V gives CDR1 LNHNV, CDR2 YYDKDF (reference sequence). V lost 0 bases to trimming and J lost 6 bases, with 17 bases between them. The CDR3 has 16 amino acids. CDR3 in DNA: TGTGCCACCAGCAGAGATCTTTCGGCCAGAAGGTCTGAAGCTTTCTTT. Residues: CATSRDLSARRSEAFF.

The chain carries TRBV25-1 and TRBJ2-4; D is undetermined. Germline values: CDR1 MGHDK, CDR2 SYGVNS. With 3 bases removed from V and 6 bases from J, the gap between germline ends came to 6 bases. There are 12 residues in the CDR3. CDR3 sequence reads: CASSDQTNIQYF. The CDR3 region has the DNA TGTGCCAGCAGTGATCAGACAAACATTCAGTACTTC. The full variable domain, its missing parts supplied by reference TRBV25-1 and TRBJ2-4, is EADIYQTPRYLVIGTGKKITLECSQTMGHDKMYWYQQDPGMELHLIHYSYGVNSTEKGDLSSESTVSRIRTEHFPLTLESARPSHTSQYLCASSDQTNIQYFGAGTRLSVL.